The clone carrying this T cell receptor (beta chain) was recorded many times. The TCRbeta library was prepared with unique molecular identifiers. TCRdb used MiXCR to reprocess the PCR reads, holding one entry per CDR3 protein. The repertoire holds 200,000 to 300,000 distinct CDR3 sequences, with about 11% as singletons. The sample belongs to a study of T-cell reconstitution after alpha-beta-depleted transplantation in children. This specimen was PBMCs from the stem cell graft donor, taken from the stem cell graft. This receptor was obtained from a human donor who donated a stem cell graft to a child with acute lymphoblastic leukemia.

CDR3: CSADRLAASYNEQFF. The CDR3 nucleotides are TGCAGTGCCGACAGACTAGCGGCCTCCTACAATGAGCAGTTCTTC. The chain has TRBV20-1 and TRBJ2-1, with 9 bases that match TRBD2. J lost 0 bases, V lost 6 bases, and 6 bases had no gene match. This CDR3 contains 15 residues. CDR1 and CDR2 from the germline V gene are DFQATT and SNEGSKA (reference sequence).